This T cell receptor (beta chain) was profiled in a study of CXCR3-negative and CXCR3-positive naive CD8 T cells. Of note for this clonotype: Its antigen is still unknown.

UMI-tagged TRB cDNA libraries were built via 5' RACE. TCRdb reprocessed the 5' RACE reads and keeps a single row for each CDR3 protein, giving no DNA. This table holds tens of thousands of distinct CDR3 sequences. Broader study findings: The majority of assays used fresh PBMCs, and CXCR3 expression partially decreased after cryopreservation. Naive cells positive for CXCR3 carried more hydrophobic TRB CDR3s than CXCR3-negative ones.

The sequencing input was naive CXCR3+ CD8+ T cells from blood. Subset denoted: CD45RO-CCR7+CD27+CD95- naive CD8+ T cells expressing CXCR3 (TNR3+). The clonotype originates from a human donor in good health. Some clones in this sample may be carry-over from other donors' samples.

The CDR3 sequence: CASSPNLYNEQFF. V is TRBV6-2 or TRBV6-3 and J is TRBJ2-1. This CDR3 comprises 13 residues. Germline V gene data show CDR1 as MNHEY and CDR2 as SVGEGT.